The present TCR beta chain was sequenced within a study of blood T cell repertoires in COVID-19. Study in general: Whether acute or convalescent, the COVID-19 samples came from the United States, Italy and Spain.

Profiled with immunoSEQ multiplex PCR; TCRdb holds only in-frame clones, not every one. The sample lists about 74,000 clones; 75% to 80% were seen once. The CDR3 covers 15 residues. Between the trimmed V and J ends, which lost 0 bases and 3 bases, there was a span of 10 bases. Per germline, CDR1 SGHNT and CDR2 YYREEE (reference sequence). A note on this clone: The same CDR3 can be traced to other DNA sequences in this sample.

The sequence came from a human donor in a cohort sampled during active COVID-19. Input material: peripheral blood. V and J are TRBV5-4 and TRBJ2-1; possibly TRBD2 for D (5 bases). CDR3 coding DNA: TGTGCCAGCAGCTTGGGGGGAGCGCACTACAATGAGCAGTTCTTC. It encodes CASSLGGAHYNEQFF.